Ten or more counts support the clone carrying this TCR beta chain. As yet, its antigen is unknown. This entry comes from a study of T cell repertoires in cytomegalovirus infection. Across the whole study: Through public TCR beta signatures, both CMV infection and matching HLA type were indicated. Study conclusions and caveats: Clonotypes of TCR beta that were HLA-C-restricted and CMV-specific dominated the ex vivo response.

Germline V gene lookup returns CDR1 MNHEY and CDR2 SMNVEV (reference sequence). The CDR3 sequence is 14 residues long. The V segment lost 6 bases and the J segment 6 bases; nucleotides outside the gene matches: 9. TCRdb analysed the reads with MiXCR anew, one entry per CDR3 protein. The sample lists 300,000 or so distinct CDR3 sequences; around 10% were seen once. Sequencing was carried out using PBMCs. This receptor was obtained from a human donor in good health (CMV status not recorded). Some clones in this sample may be carry-over from other donors' samples. This chain connects TRBV27 to TRBJ2-7; TRBD1 agrees at 9 bases. The CDR3, as DNA: TGTGCCAGCAGGACGGCGGGACAGGGAGGCGAGCAGTACTTC. Its protein product is CASRTAGQGGEQYF.